The clone carrying this TCR beta chain was seen a handful of times. What it recognizes is unknown. TCR alpha and TCR beta cDNA libraries with sample barcodes and UMIs came from 5'RACE using constant-segment primers. MiXCR, run by TCRdb on the 5' RACE reads, gives a single entry per CDR3 protein. The table has around 300,000 distinct CDR3 sequences, 13% to 15% seen once. CDR1 and CDR2 (germline): SGHTA, FQGNSA. V lost 4 bases, J lost 6 bases, and 16 bases lay in between. This CDR3 spans 15 amino acids. The sample comes from a study of T-cell memory formation after mild COVID-19. The study's findings and limits: Mostly located in CM and EM were contracting CD4+ clones, with contracting CD8+ clones located in EMRA. Contracting clones from day 15 to 85 showed balanced CD4/CD8; later expanders favored CD4+. Pre-infection memory harbored some responding clones, suggesting cross-reactive memory joined.

The source of this sequence is a man between 18 and 29 years old who had mild COVID-19 (a few samples of this study predate the infection). Cell type and time point are not known. The V gene is TRBV7-2, the J gene TRBJ2-1, with D possibly being TRBD2 (6 bases). Sequencing used PBMCs or a T cell subset sorted from them (not recorded which). Here the CDR3 DNA reads TGTGCCAGCAGCTACCGATCCGGGACTCGCAATGAGCAGTTCTTC. Amino acid sequence: CASSYRSGTRNEQFF.